The text below deals with one T cell receptor (beta chain). The source of the sample is a study of coeliac disease. Trimming removed 7 bases from V and 7 bases from J; junction bases left unmatched: 9. The CDR3 totals 15 residues. CDR1 and CDR2 (germline): SGHAT, FQNNGV. Clones were read by immunoSEQ multiplex PCR, and TCRdb kept only the in-frame ones, dropping some. The table has a few thousand clones, 69% seen once. This chain links TRBV11-2 with TRBJ2-2; 10 bases fit TRBD2. Material: lymphocytes from the gut lamina propria. The TCR was taken from a woman in her 40s. Here the CDR3 reads CASTISGRAIGELFF. CDR3 nucleotides: TGTGCCAGCACCATAAGCGGGAGGGCCATCGGGGAGCTGTTTTTT.